Sequencing of this T cell receptor beta chain was carried out in a study of CD8 T cells in ankylosing spondylitis. It was by quantitative 5'-RACE with molecular barcodes that TCR beta libraries were made. TCRdb redid the calling of the 5' RACE reads with MiXCR, one entry per CDR3 protein. The sample contains about 44,000 distinct CDR3 sequences, 9.5% to 12% of which appear only once. This clonotype was counted many times. Germline values: CDR1 SGHRS, CDR2 YFSETQ. Deletions cut 4 bases from V and 2 bases from J, with 16 bases between. This CDR3 is built from 15 residues. The TCR sequence derives from a male donor with ankylosing spondylitis or in good health (not recorded which). Sequenced material: blood, either unsorted or a sorted T cell fraction (not recorded which). The chain has TRBV5-1 and TRBJ2-7, with D unresolved. The CDR3 DNA reads TGCGCCAGCAGCCCGGGTGGGAAAACCACCTACGAGCAGTACTTC. Encoded protein: CASSPGGKTTYEQYF.